The 9 T cell receptor beta chains below were found in one sample sequenced in a study of blood T cell repertoires in COVID-19 (dated by TCRdb to 2020 to 2022). Libraries were prepared through the immunoSEQ multiplex PCR assay. TCRdb stores this immuneACCESS table with in-frame sequences only. Part of the clones is absent; in the studies checked, under half of the shortfall reflects unresolved V genes, and no reason is known for the rest. This sample lists some 130,000 clones; about 80% were detected once. The biggest ten clones account for about 9.6% of the sample. The sample was peripheral blood. The receptor set was obtained from a man aged 40-50 years with active or convalescent COVID-19.

This clone appeared a few times. The V and J genes are TRBV5-6 and TRBJ1-5; 9 bases match TRBD1. The CDR3 has 17 amino acids. Germline loops: CDR1 SGHDT, CDR2 YYEEEE. Trimming cost V 4 bases and J 0 bases; bases outside gene matches: 8. Here the CDR3 DNA reads TGTGCCAGCAGCCAACTGCGACAGGGGGGTAGCAATCAGCCCCAGCATTTT. Amino acids: CASSQLRQGGSNQPQHF. The full variable domain, rest sourced from reference TRBV5-6 and TRBJ1-5, is DAGVTQSPTHLIKTRGQQVTLRCSPKSGHDTVSWYQQALGQGPQFIFQYYEEEERQRGNFPDRFSGHQFPNYSSELNVNALLLGDSALYLCASSQLRQGGSNQPQHFGDGTRLSIL.

The chain employs TRBV2 and TRBJ2-3; 7 nucleotides agree with TRBD2. The CDR3 spans 15 residues. Trimming cost V 2 bases and J 3 bases; bases outside gene matches: 5. Germline V gene data show CDR1 as SNHLY and CDR2 as FYNNEI. The CDR3 reads CASSESGIGTDTQYF. CDR3 nucleotide sequence: TGTGCCAGCAGTGAAAGCGGGATTGGAACAGATACGCAGTATTTT. Full variable domain (rest looked up from reference TRBV2 and TRBJ2-3): EPEVTQTPSHQVTQMGQEVILRCVPISNHLYFYWYRQILGQKVEFLVSFYNNEISEKSEIFDDQFSVERPDGSNFTLKIRSTKLEDSAMYFCASSESGIGTDTQYFGPGTRLTVL.

CDR3 sequence: CASSLGISGGYNEQFF. CDR3 DNA sequence: TGCGCCAGCAGCTTGGGTATTAGCGGGGGCTACAATGAGCAGTTCTTC. The chain recombines TRBV5-1 with TRBJ2-1, with 9 bases that match TRBD2. CDR1 is SGHRS, CDR2 YFSETQ, per germline. The length of the CDR3 is 16 residues. V was pared by 0 bases and J by 3 bases, with 4 bases of the junction left unmatched.

V gene TRBV6-1 combines with J gene TRBJ2-7; D is unresolved. From germline, CDR1 is MNHNS and CDR2 SASEGT. V was clipped by 1 base and J by 1 base, with 8 bases between them. The CDR3 is 14 amino acids. Here the CDR3 reads CASSEGGLSYEQYF. The DNA for the CDR3 is TGTGCCAGCAGTGAAGGAGGATTATCCTACGAGCAGTACTTC.

This chain connects TRBV7-2 to TRBJ2-2; 10 bases fit TRBD1. J gave up 5 bases and V 4 bases, and 4 bases lay outside the gene matches. The CDR3 spans 15 residues. Germline V gene lookup returns CDR1 SGHTA and CDR2 FQGNSA. As DNA, the CDR3 is TGTGCCAGCAGCTCCCCGGGACAGGGGACCGGGGAGCTGTTTTTT. Its protein is CASSSPGQGTGELFF.

The chain carries TRBV6-1 and TRBJ1-3; TRBD1 agrees at 8 bases. The J segment lost 0 bases and the V segment lost 3 bases, leaving 4 bases of the junction unmatched. CDR1 and CDR2 (germline): MNHNS, SASEGT. The CDR3 runs 16 residues. In nucleotides, the CDR3 is TGTGCCAGCAGTGACGACAGGGGCAGCTCTGGAAACACCATATATTTT. Its translation is CASSDDRGSSGNTIYF.

The chain joins TRBV30 to TRBJ1-1; 8 bases fit TRBD1. Germline CDR1 is GTSNPN and CDR2 is SVGIG (reference sequence). The CDR3 extends over 14 amino acids. Unmatched junction bases numbered 11, after V lost 0 bases and J lost 11 bases. CDR3 coding DNA: TGTGCCTGGAGTGTTCAGGGGGCGGACCGTCAGGCTTTCTTT. Encoded protein: CAWSVQGADRQAFF.

The genes are TRBV2 and TRBJ2-2, with 11 bases aligning to TRBD2. In germline, CDR1 is SNHLY, CDR2 FYNNEI. The ends lost 10 bases at V and 4 bases at J; junction bases unmatched: 14. There are 17 residues in the CDR3. The CDR3 region is CAIGPNIAGGLTGELFF. The CDR3 DNA is TGTGCCATTGGCCCCAACATAGCGGGGGGGCTCACCGGGGAGCTGTTTTTT. The entire variable domain, with the rest obtained from reference TRBV2 and TRBJ2-2, is as follows: EPEVTQTPSHQVTQMGQEVILRCVPISNHLYFYWYRQILGQKVEFLVSFYNNEISEKSEIFDDQFSVERPDGSNFTLKIRSTKLEDSAMYFCAIGPNIAGGLTGELFFGEGSRLTVL.

The table lists this clone with a few counts. This rearrangement joins TRBV4-2 to TRBJ2-2; D might be TRBD2 (5 bases). The length of the CDR3 is 15 residues. V lost 0 bases and J 3 bases, leaving 8 bases between the germline ends. Looked up from germline, CDR1 is LGHNA and CDR2 is YNFKEQ. CDR3 nucleotides: TGTGCCAGCAGCCAAGAGGGAGACCACACCGGGGAGCTGTTTTTT. It yields the protein CASSQEGDHTGELFF.